The 22 T cell receptor beta chains given below trace back to one sample, sequenced in a study of shared clonotypes between healthy human individuals. TCRdb's table, derived via immunoSEQ multiplex PCR, lists solely in-frame clones and lacks some. The profile covers around 1.1 million clones, with roughly 74% appearing a single time and 0.5% to 0.65% taken by the ten largest. Input material: memory CD4+ T cells from PBMCs. Subset defined: CD45RA-negative fraction. Receptors were obtained from a man younger than 35 in good health. Some clones in this sample may be carry-over from other donors' samples.

The V and J genes are TRBV5-7 and TRBJ2-5; 9 bases are a match to TRBD2. TRBV5-7 is filed as an ORF, its function uncertain. Germline trimming cut 0 bases from V and 5 bases from J; bases unmatched to any gene: 8. CDR3 length: 16 residues. For the CDR3, the DNA is TGTGCCAGCAGCTTGGAGGTGAAGCGGGAGGTTGAGACCCAGTACTTC. The encoded protein is CASSLEVKREVETQYF.

This chain links TRBV15 with TRBJ1-1; 9 nucleotides agree with TRBD1. After removal of 3 bases from V and 4 bases from J, the junction contained 6 bases not matched to a gene. The CDR3 loop spans 15 amino acids. Germline CDR1 is LNHNV and CDR2 is YYDKDF (reference sequence). This CDR3 is CATSRYTGGGTEAFF. The CDR3 region has the DNA TGTGCCACCAGCAGGTACACAGGGGGCGGCACTGAAGCTTTCTTT. The variable domain in full, completed from reference TRBV15 and TRBJ1-1, reads DAMVIQNPRYQVTQFGKPVTLSCSQTLNHNVMYWYQQKSSQAPKLLFHYYDKDFNNEADTPDNFQSRRPNTSFCFLDIRSPGLGDTAMYLCATSRYTGGGTEAFFGQGTRLTVV.

This chain connects TRBV5-1 to TRBJ2-1, with D maybe TRBD2 (6 bases). Germline V gene data show CDR1 as SGHRS and CDR2 as YFSETQ. The CDR3 extends over 16 amino acids. The ends were cut back, 0 bases at V and 1 base at J, with 11 bases in the middle. The CDR3 DNA reads as TGCGCCAGCAGCTTGGGTGGTAGCGGTTCCTACAATGAGCAGTTCTTC. Translated: CASSLGGSGSYNEQFF.

The V call is TRBV5-1, the J call TRBJ2-7, with 7 bases fitting TRBD1. The trim removed 5 bases at V and 0 bases at J, leaving 5 bases unmatched. Germline CDR1 and CDR2: SGHRS and YFSETQ. CDR3 length equals 14 residues. The CDR3 region has the DNA TGCGCCAGCAGAGAACAGGGGTCCTCCTACGAGCAGTACTTC. As protein: CASREQGSSYEQYF.

This clone has only one observation. This sequence joins TRBV19 and TRBJ2-5; TRBD2 agrees at 12 bases. The germline V gene has CDR1 LNHDA and CDR2 SQIVND (reference sequence). J lost 2 bases, V lost 5 bases, and 3 bases had no gene match. The CDR3 is 15 amino acids. This CDR3 is CASSGTSGYQETQYF. The CDR3 DNA is TGTGCCAGTAGTGGGACTAGCGGGTATCAAGAGACCCAGTACTTC.

The chain is built from TRBV28 and TRBJ2-3; 7 bases line up with TRBD1. The germline V gene encodes CDR1 MDHEN and CDR2 SYDVKM. V lost 1 base, J lost 2 bases, and 3 bases stayed unmatched. The CDR3 contains 15 residues. CDR3 nucleotide sequence: TGTGCCAGCAGTTTATCACAGGGGAACACAGATACGCAGTATTTT. This encodes CASSLSQGNTDTQYF.

This rearrangement joins TRBV19 to TRBJ1-2; D may be TRBD1 (5 bases). Trimming took 6 bases from V and 0 from J, leaving 11 bases between them. The germline CDR1 and CDR2 sequences are LNHDA and SQIVND (reference sequence). This CDR3 has 14 amino acids. CDR3 in amino acids: CASRRQGANYGYTF. The CDR3 DNA reads as TGTGCCAGTAGACGCCAGGGAGCTAACTATGGCTACACCTTC. Using reference TRBV19 and TRBJ1-2 for the parts outside the CDR3, the full variable domain is DGGITQSPKYLFRKEGQNVTLSCEQNLNHDAMYWYRQDPGQGLRLIYYSQIVNDFQKGDIAEGYSVSREKKESFPLTVTSAQKNPTAFYLCASRRQGANYGYTFGSGTRLTVV.

V gene TRBV18 combines with J gene TRBJ1-1; 8 nucleotides agree with TRBD1. V shed 3 bases and J 1 base; nucleotides not matched to a gene: 4. The CDR3 is 15 amino acids. Germline CDR1 KGHSH, CDR2 LQKENI. The CDR3 region has the DNA TGTGCCAGCTCACCCAGGGGGCCGGCGAACACTGAAGCTTTCTTT. Protein: CASSPRGPANTEAFF.

Points on this clone: Being one base from a much bigger clone, this may be a read error. Other nucleotide sequences in the sample specify the same CDR3. The gene calls are TRBV28 and TRBJ1-1; D gene uncertain. The CDR3 contains 12 residues. Germline V lookup: CDR1 MDHEN, CDR2 SYDVKM. V lost 2 bases and J lost 4, with 5 bases in between. The CDR3: CASSLRGTEAFF. In nucleotides, the CDR3 is TGTGCCAGCAGTTTACGAGGCACTGAAGCTTTCTTT.

The sample holds many counts of this clone. This chain connects TRBV5-1 to TRBJ1-1; tentative D call: TRBD1 (5 bases). Germline values: CDR1 SGHRS, CDR2 YFSETQ. The CDR3 length is 14 residues. V lost 5 bases, J lost 6 bases, and 17 bases lay in between. The CDR3 nucleotides are TGCGCCAGCAGGGGACTTGGGGGGGTCCCTGAAGCTTTCTTT. It encodes CASRGLGGVPEAFF.

This clone was detected only once. The same CDR3 can be traced to other DNA sequences in this sample. The chain employs TRBV2 and TRBJ2-7; 8 bases line up with TRBD2. CDR1 is SNHLY, CDR2 FYNNEI, per germline. The CDR3 runs 13 residues. V was clipped by 7 bases and J by 1 base; unmatched bases: 3. CDR3 coding DNA: TGTGCCAGCATTAGCGGGATTTCCTACGAGCAGTACTTC. Its protein product is CASISGISYEQYF.

This clone occurred once. The chain carries TRBV5-6 and TRBJ2-7, with D tentatively TRBD2 (5 bases). Germline loops: CDR1 SGHDT, CDR2 YYEEEE. The V end was cut by 6 bases, the J end by 0 bases, with 13 bases between. The CDR3 spans 14 residues. The CDR3 protein is CASIKLGSSYEQYF. The CDR3 bases are TGTGCCAGCATCAAACTAGGGAGCTCCTACGAGCAGTACTTC.

J is TRBJ1-1 and V is TRBV2; D may be TRBD1 (5 bases). Deletions cut 6 bases from V and 0 bases from J, with 8 bases between. Germline lookup yields CDR1 SNHLY and CDR2 FYNNEI. This CDR3 is built from 13 residues. This chain's CDR3 is CASSQDMNTEAFF. DNA for the CDR3: TGTGCCAGCAGCCAGGACATGAACACTGAAGCTTTCTTT.

CDR3 nucleotides: TGTGCCAGCAGCAAAGCCGGAGGACAGGGCGTCCGTGGGGGCTACACCTTC. It codes for CASSKAGGQGVRGGYTF. The rearrangement uses TRBV7-9 and TRBJ1-2; 8 nucleotides agree with TRBD1. From germline, CDR1 is SEHNR and CDR2 FQNEAQ (reference sequence). V was pared by 5 bases and J by 8 bases, with 19 bases of the junction left unmatched. This CDR3 comprises 17 residues.

The CDR3, as DNA: TGTGCCTGGAGTGAAGGGGGTAGCAATCAGCCCCAGCATTTT. This sequence encodes CAWSEGGSNQPQHF. The J gene is TRBJ1-5, the V gene TRBV30; the D gene is possibly TRBD1 (6 bases). The CDR3 consists of 14 residues. Germline V CDR1 and CDR2: GTSNPN, SVGIG (reference sequence). The ends were cut back, 1 base at V and 0 bases at J, with 7 bases in the middle. The full variable domain, its missing parts supplied by reference TRBV30 and TRBJ1-5, is SQTIHQWPATLVQPVGSPLSLECTVEGTSNPNLYWYRQAAGRGLQLLFYSVGIGQISSEVPQNLSASRPQDRQFILSSKKLLLSDSGFYLCAWSEGGSNQPQHFGDGTRLSIL.

This sequence joins TRBV7-7 and TRBJ2-7; 11 nucleotides align to TRBD2. V lost 5 bases to trimming and J lost 3 bases; unmatched junction nucleotides: 6. This CDR3 region has 15 residues. Germline V gene sequence: CDR1 SSHAT, CDR2 FNYEAQ (reference sequence). The CDR3 sequence: CASSGSGRDLYEQYF. The CDR3 bases are TGTGCCAGCAGCGGTAGCGGGAGGGATCTCTACGAGCAGTACTTC.

V and J are TRBV10-1 and TRBJ2-1; 9 nucleotides align to TRBD1. CDR1 WNHNN and CDR2 SYGVQD come from the germline V gene (reference sequence). This CDR3 has 16 amino acids. J lost 3 bases, V lost 6 bases, and 9 bases had no gene match. The CDR3 loop reads CASSDTTGGRYNEQFF. DNA of the CDR3: TGCGCCAGCAGCGATACTACAGGGGGCCGCTACAATGAGCAGTTCTTC.

The chain recombines TRBV9 with TRBJ2-5, with TRBD1 identical over 8 bases. The V gene's germline CDR1 is SGDLS and CDR2 YYNGEE. The CDR3 loop spans 16 amino acids. Losses at the gene ends were 0 bases for V and 7 bases for J; bases not matched to a gene: 11. CDR3 nucleotide sequence: TGTGCCAGCAGCGTAGAGGAAACAGGGGGTGATGGGACCCAGTACTTC. Its protein product is CASSVEETGGDGTQYF.

This clone occurred a few times. V and J are TRBV5-6 and TRBJ2-3; D is perhaps TRBD1 or TRBD2 (7 bases each). V was cut by 2 bases and J by 3 bases, with 13 bases left in between. CDR1 and CDR2 from the germline V gene are SGHDT and YYEEEE. The CDR3 consists of 15 residues. CDR3 sequence: CASSFRGGVTDTQYF. The CDR3 DNA is TGTGCCAGCAGCTTCAGGGGGGGCGTTACAGATACGCAGTATTTT.

J is TRBJ2-1 and V is TRBV5-1; maybe TRBD2 (6 bases). V lost 0 bases to trimming and J lost 8 bases, with 15 bases between them. The CDR3 extends over 15 amino acids. Germline assignment: CDR1 SGHRS and CDR2 YFSETQ. CDR3 nucleotide sequence: TGCGCCAGCAGCTTGGTGGCGGGAAGGTACGATGAGCAGTTCTTC. This translates into CASSLVAGRYDEQFF.

The chain couples TRBV18 to TRBJ2-7; D gene ambiguous. The V and J ends lost 4 bases and 7 bases respectively, with 20 bases between them. The CDR3 extends over 15 amino acids. The germline CDR1 and CDR2 sequences are KGHSH and LQKENI. The CDR3 DNA reads as TGTGCCAGCTCACTGTTACCCACTCCCCAGGAAGAGCAGTACTTC. Translating it yields CASSLLPTPQEEQYF.

This clone was recorded only once. The chain carries TRBV7-9 and TRBJ2-5; TRBD1 might be the D (7 bases). CDR3 length: 14 residues. The V and J ends lost 5 bases and 11 bases respectively, with 21 bases between them. Germline V CDR1 and CDR2: SEHNR, FQNEAQ (reference sequence). The CDR3 DNA is TGTGCCAGCAGCCCGACAGGGTCCCTCCGGGAGCAGTACTTC. It codes for CASSPTGSLREQYF.